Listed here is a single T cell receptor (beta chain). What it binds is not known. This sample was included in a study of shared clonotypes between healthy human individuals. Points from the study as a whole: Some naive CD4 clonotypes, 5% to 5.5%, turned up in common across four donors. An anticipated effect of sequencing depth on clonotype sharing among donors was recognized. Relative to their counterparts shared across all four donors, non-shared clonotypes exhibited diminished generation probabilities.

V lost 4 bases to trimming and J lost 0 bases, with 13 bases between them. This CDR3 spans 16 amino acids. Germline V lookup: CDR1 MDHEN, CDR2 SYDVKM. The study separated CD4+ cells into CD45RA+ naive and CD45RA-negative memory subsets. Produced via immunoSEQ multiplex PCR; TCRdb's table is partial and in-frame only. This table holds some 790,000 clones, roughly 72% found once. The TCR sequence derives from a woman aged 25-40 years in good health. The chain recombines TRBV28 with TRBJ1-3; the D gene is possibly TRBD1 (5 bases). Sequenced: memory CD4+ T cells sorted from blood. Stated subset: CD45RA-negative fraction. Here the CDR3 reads CASSSPQAASGNTIYF. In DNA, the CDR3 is TGTGCCAGCAGTTCACCACAGGCCGCCTCTGGAAACACCATATATTTT.